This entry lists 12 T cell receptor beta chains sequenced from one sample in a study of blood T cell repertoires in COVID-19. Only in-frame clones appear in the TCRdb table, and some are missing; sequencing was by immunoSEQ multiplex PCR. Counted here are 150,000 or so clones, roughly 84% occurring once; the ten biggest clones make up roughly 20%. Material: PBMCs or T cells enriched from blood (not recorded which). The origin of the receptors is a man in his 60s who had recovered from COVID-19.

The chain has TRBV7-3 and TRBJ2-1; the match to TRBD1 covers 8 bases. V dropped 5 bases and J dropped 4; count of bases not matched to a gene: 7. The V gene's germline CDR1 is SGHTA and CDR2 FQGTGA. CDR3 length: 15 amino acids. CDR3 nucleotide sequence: TGTGCCAGCAGCCACCCGGGACAGGTTTACAATGAGCAGTTCTTC. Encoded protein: CASSHPGQVYNEQFF.

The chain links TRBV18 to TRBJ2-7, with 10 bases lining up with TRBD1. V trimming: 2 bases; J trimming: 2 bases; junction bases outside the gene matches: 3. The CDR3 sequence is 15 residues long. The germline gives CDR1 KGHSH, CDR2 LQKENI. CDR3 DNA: TGTGCCAGCTCACCAGACAGGGGGCTGGCCTACGAGCAGTACTTC. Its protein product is CASSPDRGLAYEQYF. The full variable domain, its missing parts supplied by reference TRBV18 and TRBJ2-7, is NAGVMQNPRHLVRRRGQEARLRCSPMKGHSHVYWYRQLPEEGLKFMVYLQKENIIDESGMPKERFSAEFPKEGPSILRIQQVVRGDSAAYFCASSPDRGLAYEQYFGPGTRLTVT.

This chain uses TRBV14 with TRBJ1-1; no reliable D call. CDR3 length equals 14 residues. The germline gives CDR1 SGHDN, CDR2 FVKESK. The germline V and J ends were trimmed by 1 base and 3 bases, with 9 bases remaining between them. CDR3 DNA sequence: TGTGCCAGCAGCCAAGGGCAGGCGTACACTGAAGCTTTCTTT. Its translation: CASSQGQAYTEAFF.

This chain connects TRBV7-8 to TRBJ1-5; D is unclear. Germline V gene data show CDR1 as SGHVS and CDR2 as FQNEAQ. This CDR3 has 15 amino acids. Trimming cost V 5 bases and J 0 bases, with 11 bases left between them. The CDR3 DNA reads TGTGCCAGCAGCCCACTCGGGAGTAGCAATCAGCCCCAGCATTTT. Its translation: CASSPLGSSNQPQHF.

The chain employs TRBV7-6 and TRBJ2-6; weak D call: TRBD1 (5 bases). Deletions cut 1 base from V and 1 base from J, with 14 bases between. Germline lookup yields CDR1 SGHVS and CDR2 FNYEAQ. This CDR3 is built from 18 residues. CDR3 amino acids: CASSLESGQGSGANVLTF. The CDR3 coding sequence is TGTGCCAGCAGCTTAGAATCCGGCCAGGGTTCTGGGGCCAACGTCCTGACTTTC.

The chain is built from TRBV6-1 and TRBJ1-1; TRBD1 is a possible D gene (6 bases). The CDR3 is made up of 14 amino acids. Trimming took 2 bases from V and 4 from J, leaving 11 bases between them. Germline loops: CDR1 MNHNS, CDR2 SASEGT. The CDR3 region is CASSESGEGTEAFF. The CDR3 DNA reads TGTGCCAGCAGTGAATCAGGGGAGGGCACTGAAGCTTTCTTT.

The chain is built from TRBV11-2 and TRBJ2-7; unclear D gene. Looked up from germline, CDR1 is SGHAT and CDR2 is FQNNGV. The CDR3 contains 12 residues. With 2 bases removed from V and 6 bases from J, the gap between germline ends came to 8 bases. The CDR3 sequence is CASSLNQVEQYF. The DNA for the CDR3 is TGTGCCAGCAGCTTAAATCAGGTCGAGCAGTACTTC. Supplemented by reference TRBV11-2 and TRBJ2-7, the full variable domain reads EAGVAQSPRYKIIEKRQSVAFWCNPISGHATLYWYQQILGQGPKLLIQFQNNGVVDDSQLPKDRFSAERLKGVDSTLKIQPAKLEDSAVYLCASSLNQVEQYFGPGTRLTVT.

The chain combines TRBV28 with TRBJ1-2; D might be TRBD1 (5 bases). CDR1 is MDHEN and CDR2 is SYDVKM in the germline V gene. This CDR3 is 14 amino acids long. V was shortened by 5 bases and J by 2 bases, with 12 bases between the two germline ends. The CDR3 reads CASSRGSRNYGYTF. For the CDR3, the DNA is TGTGCCAGCAGTAGGGGCAGCAGAAACTATGGCTACACCTTC.

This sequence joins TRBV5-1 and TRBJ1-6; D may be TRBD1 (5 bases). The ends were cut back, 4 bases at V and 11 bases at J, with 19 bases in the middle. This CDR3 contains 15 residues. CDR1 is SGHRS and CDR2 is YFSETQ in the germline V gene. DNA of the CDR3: TGCGCCAGCAGCCCCGGAGGGGTGGGGAACGCACCCCTCCACTTT. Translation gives CASSPGGVGNAPLHF.

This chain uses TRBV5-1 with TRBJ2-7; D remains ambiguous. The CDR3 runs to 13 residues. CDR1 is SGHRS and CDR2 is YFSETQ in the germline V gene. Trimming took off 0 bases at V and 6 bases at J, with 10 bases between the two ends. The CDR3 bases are TGCGCCAGCAGCTTGGACTTGGTTGCCGAGCAGTACTTC. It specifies CASSLDLVAEQYF.

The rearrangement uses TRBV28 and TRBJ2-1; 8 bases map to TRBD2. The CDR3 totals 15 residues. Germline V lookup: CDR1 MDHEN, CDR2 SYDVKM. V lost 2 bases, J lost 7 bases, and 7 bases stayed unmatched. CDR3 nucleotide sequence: TGTGCCAGCAGTTTACCGGGACTAGGATTAAATGAGCAGTTCTTC. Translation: CASSLPGLGLNEQFF.

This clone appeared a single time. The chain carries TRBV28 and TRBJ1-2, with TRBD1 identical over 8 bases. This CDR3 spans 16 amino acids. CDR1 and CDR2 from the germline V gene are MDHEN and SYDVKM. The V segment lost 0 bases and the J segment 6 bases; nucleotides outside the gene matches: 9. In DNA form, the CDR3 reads TGTGCCAGCAGTTTATGGGGGACAGGTCGAGGAGATGGCTACACCTTC. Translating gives CASSLWGTGRGDGYTF.